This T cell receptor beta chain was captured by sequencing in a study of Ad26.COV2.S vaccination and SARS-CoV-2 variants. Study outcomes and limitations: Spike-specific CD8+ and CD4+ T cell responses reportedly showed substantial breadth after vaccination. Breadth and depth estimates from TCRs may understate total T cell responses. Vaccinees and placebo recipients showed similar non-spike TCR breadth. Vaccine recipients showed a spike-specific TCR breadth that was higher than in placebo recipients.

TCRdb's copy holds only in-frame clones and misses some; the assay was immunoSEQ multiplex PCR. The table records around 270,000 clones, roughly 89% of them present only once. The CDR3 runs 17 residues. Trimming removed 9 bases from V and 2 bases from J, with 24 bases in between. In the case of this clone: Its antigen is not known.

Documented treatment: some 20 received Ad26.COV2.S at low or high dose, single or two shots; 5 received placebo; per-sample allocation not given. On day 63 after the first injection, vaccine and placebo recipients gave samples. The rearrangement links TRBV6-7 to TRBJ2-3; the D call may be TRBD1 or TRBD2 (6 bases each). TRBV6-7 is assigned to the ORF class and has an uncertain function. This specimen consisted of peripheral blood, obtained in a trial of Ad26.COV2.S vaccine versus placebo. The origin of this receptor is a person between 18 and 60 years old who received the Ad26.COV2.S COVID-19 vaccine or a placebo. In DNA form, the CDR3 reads TGTGCCAGGCCCACGGATTCGAGGGGGGACTCCACAGATACGCAGTATTTT. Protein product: CARPTDSRGDSTDTQYF.